The rows below give T cell receptor beta chains drawn from one sample of a study of control samples from healthy donors and cancer patients. Sequencing used immunoSEQ multiplex PCR; TCRdb keeps in-frame clones, though not all of them. The data contain a few hundred thousand clones, approximately 90% of them seen just once; the ten biggest clones take up more than 6%. What was sequenced was PBMCs. The receptors were sampled from a middle-aged man with head and neck cancer. CDR3s include the opening cysteine and the closing phenylalanine or tryptophan. A D gene is named only where the DNA matches it firmly. The listing skips clone size in some rows; elsewhere it reads once, few, many or a size class.

V gene	J gene	D gene	clone size	CDR3 protein	CDR3 DNA
TRBV7-9	TRBJ2-2	NA	NA	CASSRSMLGTGELFF	TGTGCCAGCAGCCGCAGTATGTTGGGCACCGGGGAGCTGTTTTTT
TRBV4-3	TRBJ2-3	TRBD2	NA	CASSQALLAGLTDTQYF	TGCGCCAGCAGCCAAGCTCTACTAGCGGGGCTCACAGATACGCAGTATTTT
TRBV18	TRBJ2-7	NA	once	CASSPQDTSYEQYF	TGTGCCAGCTCACCACAGGACACCTCCTACGAGCAGTACTTC
TRBV29-1	TRBJ1-1	NA	NA	CSVFEGMNTEAFF	TGCAGCGTTTTTGAGGGGATGAACACTGAAGCTTTCTTT
TRBV27	TRBJ2-7	NA	NA	CASSFENEQYF	TGTGCCAGCAGTTTCGAGAACGAGCAGTACTTC
TRBV28	TRBJ1-1	NA	NA	CASSLLTGDEAFF	TGTGCCAGCAGTTTACTGACAGGAGATGAAGCTTTCTTT
TRBV18	TRBJ2-5	NA	NA	CASSGGRQETQYF	TGTGCCAGCTCGGGGGGGCGGCAAGAGACCCAGTACTTC
TRBV7-9	TRBJ1-2	TRBD1	once	CASSFTGQRDGYTF	TGTGCCAGCAGCTTTACGGGACAGCGAGATGGCTACACCTTC
TRBV19	TRBJ1-5	NA	few	CASSMDLRVSNQPQHF	TGTGCCAGTAGTATGGATTTAAGGGTGAGCAATCAGCCCCAGCATTTT
TRBV9	TRBJ1-1	NA	NA	CASSPREAFF	TGTGCCAGCAGCCCCCGCGAAGCTTTCTTT
TRBV7-8	TRBJ2-1	NA	NA	CASSPRHNEQFF	TGTGCCAGCAGCCCCAGACACAATGAGCAGTTCTTC
TRBV6-5	TRBJ1-2	TRBD1	few	CASIGSRTGAGYTF	TGTGCCAGCATCGGCAGTAGGACAGGGGCTGGCTACACCTTC
TRBV6-5	TRBJ2-1	TRBD2	NA	CASSYSQTSGYNEQFF	TGTGCCAGCAGTTACTCACAGACTAGCGGCTACAATGAGCAGTTCTTC
TRBV4-2	TRBJ2-5	NA	NA	CASSQRGGSETQYF	TGTGCCAGCAGCCAACGAGGGGGTAGTGAGACCCAGTACTTC
TRBV7-9	TRBJ1-5	TRBD1	few	CASSHGTGFIVNQPQHF	TGTGCCAGCAGCCACGGGACAGGGTTTATCGTGAATCAGCCCCAGCATTTT
TRBV6-2/TRBV6-3	TRBJ1-5	NA	NA	CASSLRGGMGGNQPQHF	TGTGCCAGCAGCCTCCGGGGGGGAATGGGAGGCAATCAGCCCCAGCATTTT
TRBV7-2	TRBJ1-1	NA	NA	CASSSEGGFGAFF	TGTGCCAGCAGCTCTGAAGGGGGTTTCGGAGCTTTCTTT
TRBV7-2	TRBJ2-5	TRBD2	NA	CASSFLQRAGGETQYF	TGTGCCAGCAGCTTCCTCCAGCGGGCGGGAGGAGAGACCCAGTACTTC
TRBV18	TRBJ2-1	NA	NA	CASSPPIRVGEQFF	TGTGCCAGCTCACCACCGATCAGGGTCGGTGAGCAGTTCTTC
TRBV6-5	TRBJ2-7	NA	NA	CASSQGTTDLGEYF	TGTGCCAGCAGCCAAGGGACAACCGACTTAGGCGAGTACTTC
TRBV30	TRBJ1-3	NA	NA	CAWRALGQLSGNTIYF	TGTGCCTGGAGGGCATTGGGCCAGCTCTCTGGAAACACCATATATTTT
TRBV4-3	TRBJ1-1	NA	few	CASSQVLNTEAFF	TGCGCCAGCAGCCAAGTCCTTAACACTGAAGCTTTCTTT
TRBV27	TRBJ2-4	NA	NA	CASSASVLAKNIQYF	TGTGCCAGCAGTGCTAGCGTTCTAGCCAAAAACATTCAGTACTTC
TRBV11-3	TRBJ2-5	NA	once	CASSPRTKETQYF	TGTGCCAGCAGCCCGAGGACGAAAGAGACCCAGTACTTC
TRBV21-1	TRBJ2-2	NA	NA	CASSKGGQGNTGELFF	TGTGCCAGCAGCAAAGGCGGCCAGGGGAACACCGGGGAGCTGTTTTTT
TRBV6-5	TRBJ2-3	TRBD2	NA	CASSYLLAGGRDTQYF	TGTGCCAGCAGTTACCTCCTAGCGGGGGGGAGAGATACGCAGTATTTT
TRBV1	TRBJ2-2	NA	NA	CTSSHSQSGRVFQAGELFF	TGCACCAGCAGCCACAGCCAAAGCGGGAGGGTCTTTCAGGCCGGGGAGCTGTTTTTT
TRBV19	TRBJ2-3	NA	NA	CASIGISTDTQYF	TGTGCCAGTATCGGCATTAGCACAGATACGCAGTATTTT
TRBV30	TRBJ2-1	TRBD1	NA	CAWRGTGQGTTEQFF	TGTGCCTGGAGAGGTACCGGACAGGGGACTACGGAGCAGTTCTTC
TRBV28	TRBJ1-1	TRBD1	NA	CASTLWGTGGWNTEAFF	TGTGCCAGCACCCTATGGGGGACAGGGGGTTGGAACACTGAAGCTTTCTTT
TRBV11-2	TRBJ2-7	NA	NA	CASSLGAGDVVYEQYF	TGTGCCAGCAGCTTAGGTGCAGGGGATGTGGTCTACGAGCAGTACTTC
TRBV27	TRBJ2-7	NA	NA	CASNSAGRIYEQYF	TGTGCCAGCAATTCTGCCGGGAGAATCTACGAGCAGTACTTC
TRBV30	TRBJ1-1	TRBD1	NA	CAWSEGQGLNTEAFF	TGTGCCTGGAGTGAGGGACAGGGGTTGAACACTGAAGCTTTCTTT
TRBV10-3	TRBJ2-5	TRBD2	NA	CAISEHPSGGETQYF	TGTGCCATCAGTGAGCACCCTAGCGGGGGTGAGACCCAGTACTTC
TRBV9	TRBJ2-6	NA	NA	CASEGRYSNKSGQRPDF	TGTGCCAGCGAAGGAAGGTACTCAAACAAGTCGGGCCAACGTCCTGACTTC
TRBV2	TRBJ2-5	TRBD1	NA	CASRRTGEETQYF	TGTGCCAGCAGGAGGACAGGGGAAGAGACCCAGTACTTC
TRBV27	TRBJ1-4	TRBD1	NA	CASSSGTGDYEKLFF	TGTGCCAGCAGTTCCGGGACAGGGGATTATGAAAAACTGTTTTTT
TRBV5-1	TRBJ2-7	NA	NA	CASSLETGIPYEQYF	TGCGCCAGCAGCTTGGAAACAGGGATACCCTACGAGCAGTACTTC
TRBV10-1	TRBJ1-6	NA	NA	CASRGDLYNSPLHF	TGCGCCAGCAGGGGAGACCTCTATAATTCACCCCTCCACTTT
TRBV6-4	TRBJ2-1	TRBD1	NA	CASSDLGQGYNEQFF	TGTGCCAGCAGTGACTTGGGACAGGGCTACAATGAGCAGTTCTTC
TRBV18	TRBJ1-3	TRBD1	NA	CASSLNTPGQARNTIYF	TGTGCCAGCTCACTAAATACTCCGGGACAGGCACGAAACACCATATATTTT
TRBV3-1/TRBV3-2	TRBJ1-4	TRBD1	NA	CASSLGQGREKLFF	TGTGCCAGCAGTTTGGGACAGGGGCGGGAAAAACTGTTTTTT
TRBV19	TRBJ2-3	NA	NA	CASSMWQGFRDTQYF	TGTGCCAGTAGTATGTGGCAGGGGTTTAGAGATACGCAGTATTTT
TRBV12-5	TRBJ1-1	NA	NA	CASGLRQGSLNTEAFF	TGTGCTAGTGGTTTGAGGCAGGGGTCTCTGAACACTGAAGCTTTCTTT
TRBV4-1	TRBJ1-1	NA	NA	CASSQGGRGANTEAFF	TGCGCCAGCAGCCAAGGAGGGCGGGGAGCGAACACTGAAGCTTTCTTT
TRBV12-5	TRBJ2-5	NA	NA	CASALGQGIETQYF	TGTGCTAGTGCCCTAGGGCAGGGTATCGAGACCCAGTACTTC
TRBV27	TRBJ2-3	NA	NA	CASTPRGSTDTQYF	TGTGCCAGCACCCCTAGGGGCAGCACAGATACGCAGTATTTT
TRBV11-3	TRBJ2-7	NA	NA	CASSRASVLREQYF	TGTGCCAGCAGCCGCGCCAGCGTCCTACGCGAGCAGTACTTC
TRBV29-1	TRBJ1-5	TRBD1	NA	CSVGTGWSNQPQHF	TGCAGCGTTGGGACAGGGTGGAGCAATCAGCCCCAGCATTTT
TRBV5-6	TRBJ1-5	NA	NA	CASSLGGHQPQHF	TGTGCCAGCAGCCTGGGGGGGCATCAGCCCCAGCATTTT
TRBV7-9	TRBJ2-1	NA	NA	CASSNNEQFF	TGTGCCAGCAGCAACAATGAGCAGTTCTTC
TRBV28	TRBJ1-1	NA	NA	CASSLHGANTEAFF	TGTGCCAGCAGTTTACATGGGGCGAACACTGAAGCTTTCTTT